This entry features one TCR beta chain sequence. In the source study's methods: Reference gene primers were amplified, and this amplification served to estimate nucleated cell counts. Sequencing used immunoSEQ multiplex PCR; TCRdb keeps in-frame clones, though not all of them. Clonal size and the V and J genes are those of that table, whereas D and trimming came from the DNA. This table holds under 300,000 clones, about 90% found once. CDR3 length: 17 amino acids. The V gene end was trimmed by 2 bases and the J gene end by 3 bases; junction bases not matched to a gene: 11. CDR1 and CDR2 from the germline V gene are KGHSH and LQKENI. This sample is part of a study of blood T cell repertoires in COVID-19. Overall study context: Whether acute or convalescent, the COVID-19 samples came from the United States, Italy and Spain. T cells, B-cell-depleted T cells, or PBMCs provided the cDNA or gDNA that served as material.

The Seattle patients, enrolled during active infection, were followed longitudinally. The J gene is TRBJ1-2, the V gene TRBV18, with 8 bases aligning to TRBD1. The TCR was taken from a woman aged 25 to 39 with COVID-19, enrolled during active disease. Sequenced input: peripheral blood. The CDR3 spells CASSPSRGPPGDYGYTF. The CDR3 DNA follows: TGTGCCAGCTCACCATCCAGGGGGCCCCCGGGGGACTATGGCTACACCTTC.